These T cell receptor beta chains were read from a single sample in a study of cytomegalovirus exposure and HLA in healthy donors. TCRdb keeps only in-frame clones here, not all; method: immunoSEQ multiplex PCR. The sample consists of under 250,000 clones, over 75% of them appearing once. Sequenced: PBMCs. Receptors were obtained from a woman younger than 35 in good health and CMV-seropositive. The CDR3 runs from the conserved cysteine through the conserved F or W. A D gene is named only where the DNA matches it firmly. Rows give clone size only sometimes, using once, few, many, or a class for an expanded clone.

>-|TRBJ2-3|TRBV7-3|-
TGTGCCAGCAGCCTTTCGTCTCAGGATACGCAGTATTTT
CASSLSSQDTQYF
>-|TRBJ2-7|TRBV4-2|TRBD1
TGTGCCAGCAGCCCGTCCGGGACAGCCAACTACGAGCAGTACTTC
CASSPSGTANYEQYF
>-|TRBJ1-4|TRBV28|-
TGTGCCACTGGGACTCCGTCGGGTGGGAGGCTGTTTTTT
CATGTPSGGRLFF
>-|TRBJ1-3|TRBV27|-
TGTGCCAGCAGTCCGCACGGGGGGCCAGGAAACACCATATATTTT
CASSPHGGPGNTIYF
>-|TRBJ1-1|TRBV7-3|TRBD1
TGTGCCAGCAGCCCAACAGGGGTGGGGACTGAAGCTTTCTTT
CASSPTGVGTEAFF
>-|TRBJ2-3|TRBV6-6|TRBD1
TGTGCCAGCAGTTCAAATCCCGGGACAGGGGAGTATTTT
CASSSNPGTGEYF
>once|TRBJ2-7|TRBV6-5|-
TGTGCCAGCAGTTCGAGTATCAAATGGTACCAGTACTTC
CASSSSIKWYQYF
>-|TRBJ2-7|TRBV27|TRBD1
TGTGCCAGCAGTTACGACAGGGGACAATACGAGCAGTACTTC
CASSYDRGQYEQYF
>-|TRBJ1-1|TRBV6-1|-
TGTGCCAGCAGTGAAGCGAGGTCAGGGCAACAAGCTTTCTTT
CASSEARSGQQAFF
>-|TRBJ1-2|TRBV29-1|-
TGCAGCGTTGAAGAAGCCGCAGGCCTCCTCTATGGCTACACCTTC
CSVEEAAGLLYGYTF
>-|TRBJ1-2|TRBV7-8|TRBD1
TGTGCCAGCAGCCCCATCCGCAGGGGGCGAGGCGGCTACACCTTC
CASSPIRRGRGGYTF
>-|TRBJ1-3|TRBV30|TRBD1
TGTGCCTGGAGTGTACCCAGGGGGTGGGACACCATATATTTT
CAWSVPRGWDTIYF
>-|TRBJ1-4|TRBV10-3|-
TGTGCCATCAGGGGGACAAGGGATGAAAAACTGTTTTTT
CAIRGTRDEKLFF
>-|TRBJ2-7|TRBV6-1|TRBD2
TGTGCCAGCAGTGATAGCGGGAACCTGAGCGAGCAGTACTTC
CASSDSGNLSEQYF
>-|TRBJ2-2|TRBV11-2|-
TGTGCCAGCAGCTTAGATCGTGCTAGCGTTTTAGACACCGGGGAGCTGTTTTTT
CASSLDRASVLDTGELFF
>-|TRBJ2-7|TRBV28|TRBD2
TGTGCCAGCAGTCTTCCAGACCTTAGCGGGAGGGGCGAGCAGTACTTC
CASSLPDLSGRGEQYF
>-|TRBJ2-2|TRBV13|TRBD2
TGTGCCAGCAGCTTGATCACTAGCGGGAGTCCGGGTCCCGGGGAGCTGTTTTTT
CASSLITSGSPGPGELFF